This TCR beta chain was profiled in a study of identical twins. Study-level points and caveats: Invariant T cells like MAIT and iNKT could partly confound the zero-insertion analyses. With beta out-of-frame sequences, excess sharing by twins was weaker.

This clonotype showed up just a few times. Its antigen remains unknown. A universal primer site was created by template switching, with the cDNA bearing unique molecular identifiers. In TCRdb, the 5' RACE reads were re-called with MiXCR into one record per CDR3 protein. Altogether around 530,000 distinct CDR3 sequences are present, roughly 15% being singletons, with the ten largest covering roughly 0.44%. The trim removed 3 bases at V and 5 bases at J, leaving 14 bases unmatched. Germline CDR1 and CDR2: SGHAT and FQDESV (reference sequence). This CDR3 has 18 amino acids. Each donor (without exception) was a healthy Caucasian. These records were also assigned to another study, of yellow fever vaccine responses in identical twins.

This TCR came from a woman aged 18-29 years in good health. Sequencing was carried out using CD4+ T cells sorted from blood. This chain connects TRBV11-1 to TRBJ2-5; 11 nucleotides agree with TRBD2. DNA for the CDR3: TGTGCCAGCAGCTTCAGAATAGCGGGAGGGCCGGTAGTGGAGACCCAGTACTTC. It codes for CASSFRIAGGPVVETQYF.